Following are 24 T cell receptor beta chains from one sample sequenced in a study of blood T cell repertoires in COVID-19. Sequenced by immunoSEQ multiplex PCR; TCRdb stores in-frame clones only, minus some. The sample lists about 350,000 clones, 80% to 90% occurring once. Source material: peripheral blood. The source of these receptors is a man aged 30 to 39 with COVID-19, enrolled during active disease.

This clone was seen once. This chain connects TRBV11-2 to TRBJ1-5, with D uncertain. V was trimmed by 1 base and J by 6 bases, leaving 10 bases between them. Germline CDR1 reads SGHAT; CDR2 reads FQNNGV. This CDR3 contains 14 residues. CDR3 sequence reads: CASSLGGRGQPQHF. The CDR3 bases are TGTGCCAGCAGCTTAGGAGGTCGCGGTCAGCCCCAGCATTTT.

The CDR3, as DNA: TGTGCCAGCAGTATCCGGGCGTCCGGGACTAGCGGATACCCCTCCTACAATGAGCAGTTCTTC. Residues: CASSIRASGTSGYPSYNEQFF. This chain links TRBV27 with TRBJ2-1; 11 bases line up with TRBD2. CDR1 is MNHEY, CDR2 SMNVEV, per germline (reference sequence). This CDR3 region has 21 residues. Unmatched junction bases numbered 18, after V lost 5 bases and J lost 0 bases.

The rearrangement uses TRBV28 and TRBJ2-1; TRBD2 matches 12 bases. J gave up 11 bases and V 3 bases, and 5 bases lay outside the gene matches. The germline V gene encodes CDR1 MDHEN and CDR2 SYDVKM. The CDR3 has 14 residues. The CDR3 DNA follows: TGTGCCAGCAGTTTCTCTCTAGCGGGAGGGAAGCAGTTCTTC. Its protein is CASSFSLAGGKQFF. Based on the CDR3 plus reference TRBV28 and TRBJ2-1, the full variable domain is DVKVTQSSRYLVKRTGEKVFLECVQDMDHENMFWYRQDPGLGLRLIYFSYDVKMKEKGDIPEGYSVSREKKERFSLILESASTNQTSMYLCASSFSLAGGKQFFGPGTRLTVL.

V gene TRBV7-6 combines with J gene TRBJ1-1; tentative D call: TRBD1 (5 bases). This CDR3 region has 15 residues. V lost 0 bases, J lost 5 bases, and 13 bases lay in between. Germline assignment: CDR1 SGHVS and CDR2 FNYEAQ. Here the CDR3 reads CASSLAGFGGTEAFF. In DNA form, the CDR3 reads TGTGCCAGCAGCTTAGCTGGGTTCGGGGGGACTGAAGCTTTCTTT.

This clone was seen a few times. The rearrangement links TRBV2 to TRBJ1-2; D is uncertain. The CDR3 has 15 residues. CDR1 and CDR2 from the germline V gene are SNHLY and FYNNEI. V was cut by 1 base and J by 0 bases, with 9 bases left in between. The CDR3: CASSEDWAANYGYTF. CDR3 nucleotides: TGTGCCAGCAGTGAAGACTGGGCAGCTAACTATGGCTACACCTTC.

The V gene is TRBV27, the J gene TRBJ2-5, with a possible D match to TRBD2 (5 bases). V gave up 6 bases and J gave up 9 bases, with 17 bases separating them. The CDR3 runs 13 residues. Germline assignment: CDR1 MNHEY and CDR2 SMNVEV (reference sequence). The CDR3, as DNA: TGTGCCAGCAGGGTTGTGGGGTCCGGGGCCCAGTACTTC. This gives the protein CASRVVGSGAQYF.

The rearrangement joins TRBV12-3 or TRBV12-4 to TRBJ1-3; D unresolved. Trimming stripped 3 bases from V and 4 bases from J, with 4 bases between. This CDR3 has 12 amino acids. The CDR3 nucleotides are TGTGCCAGCAGTTTCCAGGGAAACACCATATATTTT. Its protein is CASSFQGNTIYF.

The chain has TRBV5-1 and TRBJ2-7, with a weak D call TRBD1 (5 bases). Germline V gene data show CDR1 as SGHRS and CDR2 as YFSETQ. The CDR3 spans 13 residues. Trimming took off 4 bases at V and 3 bases at J, with 11 bases between the two ends. CDR3 sequence (DNA): TGCGCCAGCAGCCCTACCGACAGCTACGAGCAGTACTTC. Its protein product is CASSPTDSYEQYF.

This rearrangement joins TRBV6-5 to TRBJ1-5, with D unclear. The V gene's germline CDR1 is MNHEY and CDR2 SVGAGI. The V and J ends lost 0 bases and 7 bases respectively, with 13 bases between them. This CDR3 is 15 amino acids long. This CDR3 is CASSYSMGLGQPQHF. As DNA, the CDR3 is TGTGCCAGCAGTTACTCGATGGGCCTTGGGCAGCCCCAGCATTTT.

The V and J genes are TRBV14 and TRBJ2-7, with 9 bases lining up with TRBD2. Germline-derived CDR1 and CDR2 are SGHDN and FVKESK. J lost 3 bases, V lost 3 bases, and 6 bases had no gene match. The CDR3 totals 15 residues. CDR3 coding DNA: TGTGCCAGCAGCCATAGAGCGGGGGGTGACTACGAGCAGTACTTC. This codes for CASSHRAGGDYEQYF.

The chain joins TRBV5-5 to TRBJ1-4; D remains unclear. CDR1 is SGHKS, CDR2 YYEKEE, per germline (reference sequence). The CDR3 is 15 residues long. Trimming shortened V by 0 bases and J by 6 bases, and 12 bases separated the two germline ends. In DNA form, the CDR3 reads TGTGCCAGCAGCTTGGGAGGGATGCGGGATGAAAAACTGTTTTTT. Protein: CASSLGGMRDEKLFF.

The V call is TRBV19, the J call TRBJ2-1; D possibly corresponds to TRBD1 (5 bases). CDR1 and CDR2 from the germline V gene are LNHDA and SQIVND (reference sequence). Trimming stripped 5 bases from V and 9 bases from J, with 14 bases between. The CDR3 is made up of 13 amino acids. The CDR3 sequence is CASSSLGHGEQFF. Here the CDR3 DNA reads TGTGCCAGTAGTTCCCTGGGGCACGGTGAGCAGTTCTTC.

The chain carries TRBV24-1 and TRBJ1-1, with D perhaps TRBD1 (5 bases). With 7 bases removed from V and 3 bases from J, the gap between germline ends came to 23 bases. Looked up from germline, CDR1 is KGHDR and CDR2 is SFDVKD. The CDR3 runs 17 residues. CDR3 region: CATSLNDNIRVYTEAFF. The CDR3 bases are TGTGCCACCAGCCTAAACGACAATATCAGGGTTTACACTGAAGCTTTCTTT.

The CDR3 spells CASSSTSGRHPYEQYF. DNA for the CDR3: TGTGCCAGCAGTTCAACTAGCGGGAGACATCCCTACGAGCAGTACTTC. This rearrangement joins TRBV28 to TRBJ2-7; TRBD2 matches at 11 bases. The ends lost 4 bases at V and 2 bases at J; junction bases unmatched: 7. Germline V gene sequence: CDR1 MDHEN, CDR2 SYDVKM. CDR3 size: 16 residues.

V usage is TRBV3-1 (or the pseudogene TRBV3-2) and J usage is TRBJ1-5; TRBD1 matches at 7 bases. The CDR3 covers 17 residues. CDR1 is LGHDT, CDR2 YNNKEL, per germline (reference sequence). V trimming: 3 bases; J trimming: 5 bases; junction bases outside the gene matches: 13. CDR3 sequence reads: CASSQSFDRVDDQPQHF. CDR3 bases: TGTGCCAGCAGCCAGAGTTTTGACAGGGTGGACGATCAGCCCCAGCATTTT.

The chain is built from TRBV6-1 and TRBJ2-7, with 9 bases matching TRBD1. Trimming cost V 3 bases and J 7 bases; bases outside gene matches: 13. Germline V gene lookup returns CDR1 MNHNS and CDR2 SASEGT. The CDR3 extends over 16 amino acids. This chain's CDR3 is CASSDNQGQGRMEQYF. CDR3 sequence (DNA): TGTGCCAGCAGTGATAACCAGGGACAGGGCCGTATGGAGCAGTACTTC.

This chain connects TRBV28 to TRBJ1-4, with D unclear. Trimming left V 6 bases short and J 2 bases short, with 10 bases between. CDR1 is MDHEN, CDR2 SYDVKM, per germline. CDR3 length: 14 amino acids. The CDR3 DNA reads as TGTGCCAGCAGCCAGGAGGTCACTAATGAAAAACTGTTTTTT. It translates to CASSQEVTNEKLFF.

V usage is TRBV5-1 and J usage is TRBJ2-1; 15 positions agree with TRBD2. In germline, CDR1 is SGHRS, CDR2 YFSETQ. This CDR3 region has 17 residues. Germline trimming cut 3 bases from V and 3 bases from J; bases unmatched to any gene: 4. For the CDR3, the DNA is TGCGCCAGCAGCTGGGGACTAGCGGGAGGCTACTACAATGAGCAGTTCTTC. Its protein is CASSWGLAGGYYNEQFF.

The chain recombines TRBV7-2 with TRBJ2-1; D ambiguous. Trimming took 3 bases from V and 4 from J, leaving 16 bases between them. The length of the CDR3 is 16 residues. The germline V gene encodes CDR1 SGHTA and CDR2 FQGNSA. CDR3 sequence reads: CASSFHQRLTYNEQFF. Here the CDR3 DNA reads TGTGCCAGCAGCTTCCACCAACGACTCACTTACAATGAGCAGTTCTTC.

The J gene is TRBJ1-3, the V gene TRBV7-2; 10 bases match TRBD1. The CDR3 contains 17 residues. V gave up 0 bases and J gave up 0 bases; unmatched junction bases: 2. Germline assignment: CDR1 SGHTA and CDR2 FQGNSA. The CDR3 DNA is TGTGCCAGCAGCTTAGCAGACAGGGGGCACTCTGGAAACACCATATATTTT. Protein sequence: CASSLADRGHSGNTIYF.

In this sample, this clone turned up a few times. The V gene is TRBV6-5, the J gene TRBJ2-7, with 9 nucleotides matching TRBD1. CDR3 length: 15 amino acids. Germline lookup yields CDR1 MNHEY and CDR2 SVGAGI. With V trimmed by 5 bases and J by 0 bases, 5 bases remained unmatched. CDR3 sequence: CASSRQGVISYEQYF. CDR3 DNA sequence: TGTGCCAGCAGTCGACAGGGGGTTATCTCCTACGAGCAGTACTTC.

This rearrangement joins TRBV27 to TRBJ1-1; a possible D gene is TRBD1 (5 bases). The V end lost 5 bases, the J end lost 0 bases, and 22 bases lay between the germline ends. Germline CDR1 and CDR2: MNHEY and SMNVEV (reference sequence). The CDR3 length is 18 residues. The CDR3 region is CASSRAGRGLLLNTEAFF. The DNA for the CDR3 is TGTGCCAGCAGTCGAGCGGGACGGGGATTACTTTTGAACACTGAAGCTTTCTTT.

This clone was seen just once. The chain has TRBV7-3 and TRBJ2-5; maybe TRBD1 (5 bases). V shed 1 base and J shed 5 bases, with 11 bases lying between them. The germline V gene encodes CDR1 SGHTA and CDR2 FQGTGA. This CDR3 is built from 14 residues. In DNA form, the CDR3 reads TGTGCCAGCAGCTTAATGGGGCCCAAGGAGACCCAGTACTTC. Amino acid sequence: CASSLMGPKETQYF.

This clone was seen a single time. The genes are TRBV10-3 and TRBJ2-7; 9 bases align to TRBD1. Trimming cost V 6 bases and J 1 base; bases outside gene matches: 7. Germline assignment: CDR1 ENHRY and CDR2 SYGVKD. The CDR3 spans 15 residues. CDR3 residues: CAIRSGQGPSYEQYF. The DNA for the CDR3 is TGTGCCATCAGGAGTGGACAGGGGCCTTCCTACGAGCAGTACTTC.